A single sample is the source of the 20 T cell receptor beta chains below, sequenced in a study of cytomegalovirus exposure and HLA in healthy donors. The PCR used 60 Vbeta and 13 Jbeta primers. Repertoires were generated with immunoSEQ multiplex PCR, while TCRdb's copy carries only in-frame clones and drops some. The repertoire holds around 65,000 clones, with approximately 67% as singletons. What was sequenced was PBMCs. These receptors were collected from a man aged 25-45 years in good health and CMV-seronegative.

V and J are TRBV5-1 and TRBJ2-7, with TRBD2 matching over 7 bases. This CDR3 is 14 amino acids long. Germline lookup yields CDR1 SGHRS and CDR2 YFSETQ. J gave up 3 bases and V 3 bases, and 6 bases lay outside the gene matches. CDR3 protein: CASSSPQRDYEQYF. In nucleotides, the CDR3 is TGCGCCAGCAGCTCTCCCCAGCGGGACTACGAGCAGTACTTC.

This clone was counted only a few times. The chain links TRBV5-1 to TRBJ2-1; D is undetermined. This CDR3 is 16 amino acids long. Germline assignment: CDR1 SGHRS and CDR2 YFSETQ. Trimming pared 0 bases from V and 2 bases from J, leaving 12 bases between. The DNA of the CDR3 is TGCGCCAGCAGCTTGGCTGGAACAGCTACCTACAATGAGCAGTTCTTC. It translates to CASSLAGTATYNEQFF.

This chain joins TRBV10-3 and TRBJ1-5, with D possibly matching TRBD1 (5 bases). This CDR3 has 14 residues. Germline V gene data show CDR1 as ENHRY and CDR2 as SYGVKD. V was cut by 2 bases and J by 4 bases, with 9 bases left in between. CDR3 DNA sequence: TGTGCCATCAGTGAGACGACAGTTAATCAGCCCCAGCATTTT. Amino acid sequence: CAISETTVNQPQHF.

The V call is TRBV2, the J call TRBJ2-1, with 8 bases identical to TRBD1. Unmatched junction bases numbered 13, after V lost 11 bases and J lost 10 bases. Germline V lookup: CDR1 SNHLY, CDR2 FYNNEI. The CDR3 has 13 residues. The CDR3 nucleotides are TGTGCCGGGGGTGGGACAGGAGATCGGGAGCAGTTCTTC. This sequence encodes CAGGGTGDREQFF.

There are a few counts of this clone. V and J are TRBV6-4 and TRBJ1-3; tentatively, D is TRBD1 (5 bases). V was cut by 6 bases and J by 0 bases, with 15 bases left in between. The germline V gene encodes CDR1 MRHNA and CDR2 SNTAGT. This CDR3 is built from 16 residues. The CDR3 spells CASSRVFLHSGNTIYF. DNA of the CDR3: TGTGCCAGCAGCAGGGTTTTCTTACACTCTGGAAACACCATATATTTT.

This rearrangement joins TRBV6-1 to TRBJ2-2, with TRBD1 identical over 7 bases. This CDR3 region has 13 residues. J gave up 7 bases and V 5 bases, and 4 bases lay outside the gene matches. The germline V gene encodes CDR1 MNHNS and CDR2 SASEGT. CDR3 in amino acids: CASSPTGVGELFF. CDR3 sequence (DNA): TGTGCCAGCAGTCCTACAGGGGTCGGGGAGCTGTTTTTT.

V usage is TRBV27 and J usage is TRBJ2-1; 8 nucleotides match TRBD2. The length of the CDR3 is 13 residues. In germline, CDR1 is MNHEY, CDR2 SMNVEV (reference sequence). With V trimmed by 8 bases and J by 5 bases, 5 bases remained unmatched. CDR3 amino acids: CASGTSGHNEQFF. The CDR3 DNA reads TGTGCCAGCGGTACTAGCGGACACAATGAGCAGTTCTTC.

This clone was observed a few times. V usage is TRBV7-9 and J usage is TRBJ1-5; D remains ambiguous. This CDR3 spans 13 amino acids. Germline loops: CDR1 SEHNR, CDR2 FQNEAQ (reference sequence). V shed 6 bases and J shed 6 bases, with 12 bases lying between them. For the CDR3, the DNA is TGTGCCAGCAGTCCCGGCGCGGCTCAGCCCCAGCATTTT. It specifies CASSPGAAQPQHF.

The chain has TRBV5-4 and TRBJ1-1, with TRBD1 matching 10 bases. Looked up from germline, CDR1 is SGHNT and CDR2 is YYREEE (reference sequence). The CDR3 sequence is 16 residues long. The ends lost 6 bases at V and 1 base at J; junction bases unmatched: 9. CDR3 residues: CASNQDRGRRNTEAFF. CDR3 nucleotide sequence: TGTGCCAGCAACCAAGACAGGGGGCGGCGGAACACTGAAGCTTTCTTT.

CDR3 in amino acids: CASSISDRTYEQYF. The CDR3 nucleotides read TGTGCCAGCAGCATATCGGACAGGACCTACGAGCAGTACTTC. The V gene is TRBV7-8, the J gene TRBJ2-7; 7 bases fit TRBD1. In germline, CDR1 is SGHVS, CDR2 FQNEAQ. With V trimmed by 5 bases and J by 2 bases, 6 bases remained unmatched. This CDR3 spans 14 amino acids.

The chain combines TRBV7-9 with TRBJ1-2; D gene unclear. The CDR3 is 12 amino acids. In germline, CDR1 is SEHNR, CDR2 FQNEAQ (reference sequence). V lost 1 base and J 8 bases, leaving 8 bases between the germline ends. The CDR3 DNA reads as TGTGCCAGCAGCTTAGACAGTCGGGGCTACACCTTC. Its translation: CASSLDSRGYTF.

V and J are TRBV11-1 and TRBJ2-3, with TRBD1 identical over 7 bases. V lost 4 bases, J lost 8 bases, and 6 bases stayed unmatched. Germline CDR1 SGHAT, CDR2 FQDESV (reference sequence). This CDR3 is built from 13 residues. In DNA, the CDR3 is TGTGCCAGCAGCTCCTACCAGGGGGTTACGCAGTATTTT. Protein: CASSSYQGVTQYF.

As concerns this clone: The same CDR3 arises from other DNA sequences in this sample as well. This chain joins TRBV7-9 and TRBJ2-1; no clear D gene. In germline, CDR1 is SEHNR, CDR2 FQNEAQ (reference sequence). V was clipped by 4 bases and J by 6 bases, with 7 bases between them. CDR3 size: 12 residues. The CDR3 sequence is CASSWSGNEQFF. In DNA form, the CDR3 reads TGTGCCAGCAGCTGGTCAGGCAATGAGCAGTTCTTC. The whole variable domain, remainder taken from reference TRBV7-9 and TRBJ2-1, is DTGVSQNPRHKITKRGQNVTFRCDPISEHNRLYWYRQTLGQGPEFLTYFQNEAQLEKSRLLSDRFSAERPKGSFSTLEIQRTEQGDSAMYLCASSWSGNEQFFGPGTRLTVL.

The chain joins TRBV19 to TRBJ2-3, with no clear D. The V gene lost 6 bases and the J gene lost 0 bases, with 4 bases spanning the gap. This CDR3 region has 12 residues. Germline CDR1 is LNHDA and CDR2 is SQIVND (reference sequence). CDR3 bases: TGTGCCAGTAGCCAAAGCACAGATACGCAGTATTTT. Translation gives CASSQSTDTQYF. Based on the CDR3 plus reference TRBV19 and TRBJ2-3, the full variable domain is DGGITQSPKYLFRKEGQNVTLSCEQNLNHDAMYWYRQDPGQGLRLIYYSQIVNDFQKGDIAEGYSVSREKKESFPLTVTSAQKNPTAFYLCASSQSTDTQYFGPGTRLTVL.

This chain links TRBV4-1 with TRBJ1-5; 8 nucleotides agree with TRBD1. The germline gives CDR1 MGHRA, CDR2 YSYEKL. The CDR3 length is 15 residues. V gave up 1 base and J gave up 8 bases; unmatched junction bases: 7. The CDR3 DNA follows: TGCGCCAGCAGCCAAGTACAGGGGGGTATGGAGCCCCAGCATTTT. The encoded protein is CASSQVQGGMEPQHF.

Only a few counts were recorded for this clone. The chain uses TRBV18 and TRBJ1-4; 7 bases are a match to TRBD1. V shed 0 bases, J shed 5 bases, and the junction held 3 bases outside the gene matches. Germline assignment: CDR1 KGHSH and CDR2 LQKENI. The CDR3 is made up of 15 amino acids. The CDR3 region has the DNA TGTGCCAGCTCACCACCGGGGACAGAGAATGAAAAACTGTTTTTT. Its protein product is CASSPPGTENEKLFF.

The chain is built from TRBV6-6 and TRBJ1-6, with 7 bases fitting TRBD1. The V and J ends lost 6 bases and 9 bases, in that order; junction bases with no gene match: 8. The CDR3 covers 14 residues. Germline-derived CDR1 and CDR2 are MNHNY and SVGAGI (reference sequence). The CDR3 reads CASRPGTVASPLHF. The CDR3 bases are TGTGCCAGCAGGCCCGGGACAGTCGCTTCACCCCTCCACTTT.

This clone showed up just once. This chain connects TRBV5-1 to TRBJ2-5, with 7 bases identical to TRBD2. Germline V gives CDR1 SGHRS, CDR2 YFSETQ. J gave up 2 bases and V 4 bases, and 5 bases lay outside the gene matches. CDR3 length equals 14 residues. The CDR3 nucleotides read TGCGCCAGCAGCGCCGTAGCGGGTCAAGAGACCCAGTACTTC. Its protein is CASSAVAGQETQYF.

The rearrangement links TRBV13 to TRBJ1-2; tentative D call: TRBD1 (6 bases). Per germline, CDR1 PRHDT and CDR2 FYEKMQ (reference sequence). The CDR3 runs 14 residues. V was trimmed by 4 bases and J by 5 bases, leaving 14 bases between them. In nucleotides, the CDR3 is TGTGCCAGCAGCTCCGGACAGTCTGCATATGGCTACACCTTC. This codes for CASSSGQSAYGYTF.

This clone has a single count. The V gene is TRBV11-2, the J gene TRBJ2-5, with 11 bases that match TRBD2. CDR1 and CDR2 (germline): SGHAT, FQNNGV. The CDR3 is 16 amino acids. V lost 3 bases to trimming and J lost 4 bases; unmatched junction nucleotides: 7. For the CDR3, the DNA is TGTGCCAGCAGCTTTGTTAGCGGGGGGGATGCAGAGACCCAGTACTTC. Amino acids: CASSFVSGGDAETQYF.